Presented here are 13 T cell receptor beta chains from one specimen sequenced in a study of glioma-infiltrating T cells. The iRepertoire nested amplicon-rescue multiplex PCR amplified TCR alpha and beta CDR3s from RNA. TCRdb called the multiplex PCR reads again in MiXCR, with one record for every CDR3 protein. The sample shows about 93,000 distinct CDR3 sequences, about 37% of them seen only once. Source material: glioma tissue, nonneoplastic brain tissue, or PBMCs (not recorded which). These receptors were collected from a human donor with low-grade glioma or glioblastoma, undergoing nonglioma brain surgery, or in good health (not recorded which).

This clonotype was observed at least ten times. The genes are TRBV19 and TRBJ2-7; D uncertain. Germline CDR1 reads LNHDA; CDR2 reads SQIVND (reference sequence). This CDR3 has 13 amino acids. Trimming took 6 bases from V and 1 from J, leaving 10 bases between them. The CDR3 DNA follows: TGTGCCAGTAGAGCACAGAATTCCTACGAGCAGTACTTC. Translation gives CASRAQNSYEQYF.

This clonotype was recorded many times. V is TRBV3-1 and J is TRBJ1-1, with D perhaps TRBD1 (5 bases). This CDR3 region has 15 residues. Trimming pared 5 bases from V and 8 bases from J, leaving 21 bases between. Germline lookup yields CDR1 LGHDT and CDR2 YNNKEL (reference sequence). DNA for the CDR3: TGTGCCAGCAGCGTAAGGTCGGGGCAGCGTGAGGAAGCTTTCTTT. This encodes CASSVRSGQREEAFF.

As for this clonotype: A much bigger clone sits one base away, suggesting this may be a read error. The chain recombines TRBV12-3 or TRBV12-4 with TRBJ2-1, with 11 nucleotides matching TRBD1. CDR3 size: 17 residues. The CDR3 reads CASSFRGGQGAGNEQSF. CDR3 bases: TGTGCCAGCAGTTTTAGGGGCGGACAGGGGGCTGGGAATGAGCAGTCCTTC.

This clonotype occurred many times. The chain links TRBV11-2 to TRBJ2-1; TRBD2 is a possible D gene (5 bases). The germline V gene has CDR1 SGHAT and CDR2 FQNNGV. The V end lost 3 bases, the J end lost 2 bases, and 8 bases lay between the germline ends. This CDR3 has 14 amino acids. The CDR3 sequence: CASSLGDTYNEQFF. CDR3 coding DNA: TGTGCCAGCAGCTTGGGAGACACCTACAATGAGCAGTTCTTC.

J is TRBJ2-1 and V is TRBV4-1, with 10 bases identical to TRBD2. There are 17 residues in the CDR3. Trimming at V came to 4 bases and at J to 8 bases, leaving 14 bases not matched to a gene. Germline CDR1 and CDR2: MGHRA and YSYEKL. CDR3 in DNA: TGCGCCAGCAGCCTCGGGATTAGCGGGAGGCGCTCCTATGAGCAGTTCTTC. The encoded protein is CASSLGISGRRSYEQFF.

In regard to this clonotype: Just one base apart from a much larger clone, this may be a read error. The chain uses TRBV4-2 and TRBJ2-5, with no clear D. Germline CDR1 and CDR2: LGHNA and YNFKEQ. The CDR3 sequence is 13 residues long. In nucleotides, the CDR3 is TGTGCCTGCAGTCTTCGTACACCAGAGACCCAGTACTTC. Translation gives CACSLRTPETQYF.

At least ten counts were recorded for this clonotype. The chain joins TRBV20-1 to TRBJ2-2; no reliable D call. This CDR3 has 15 amino acids. From germline, CDR1 is DFQATT and CDR2 SNEGSKA (reference sequence). V was clipped by 0 bases and J by 1 base, with 9 bases between them. The CDR3 here is CSARDPLRNTGELFF. In DNA form, the CDR3 reads TGCAGTGCTAGAGACCCCCTTAGGAACACCGGGGAGCTGTTTTTT.

In this sample, this clonotype turned up many times. The chain is built from TRBV2 and TRBJ2-5; the D gene is possibly TRBD1 (6 bases). The CDR3 is made up of 13 amino acids. The germline V gene encodes CDR1 SNHLY and CDR2 FYNNEI. The ends were cut back, 7 bases at V and 4 bases at J, with 13 bases in the middle. CDR3 coding DNA: TGTGCCAGCAATGGGGGCCATAGAGAGACCCAGTACTTC. The encoded protein is CASNGGHRETQYF.

Notes on this clonotype: Germline and junction disagree at one end, which may indicate a read error. The V call is TRBV20-1, the J call TRBJ2-1; the D gene is possibly TRBD1 (5 bases). The CDR3 extends over 14 amino acids. The germline V gene has CDR1 DFQATT and CDR2 SNEGSKA (reference sequence). The CDR3 region is CSARMDTIYNEQFF. In nucleotides, the CDR3 is TGCAGTGCTAGAATGGACACCATCTACAACGAGCAGTTCTTC.

This clonotype was seen many times. This sequence joins TRBV20-1 and TRBJ2-3; 7 nucleotides align to TRBD2. Germline loops: CDR1 DFQATT, CDR2 SNEGSKA (reference sequence). CDR3 length equals 14 residues. J was trimmed by 7 bases and V by 5 bases; bases with no gene match: 12. CDR3 sequence reads: CSAPRREGIYTQYF. The CDR3 nucleotides are TGCAGTGCTCCCCGGAGGGAGGGGATCTATACGCAGTATTTT.

The sample holds many counts of this clonotype. The V and J genes are TRBV19 and TRBJ1-2; D not certain. Between the trimmed V and J ends, which lost 4 bases and 4 bases, there was a span of 10 bases. The CDR3 consists of 13 residues. The germline V gene encodes CDR1 LNHDA and CDR2 SQIVND (reference sequence). CDR3 sequence (DNA): TGTGCCAGTAGTACCCAGATCTCCTATGGCTACACCTTC. Translated, it gives CASSTQISYGYTF.

Comment on this clonotype: A junction end diverges from the germline sequence, so it may reflect a read error. This chain's CDR3 is CASSDGPVNQPQHF. Written as DNA, the CDR3 is TGTGCCAGCAGTGACGGACCGGTCAATCAGCCCCAACATTTT. This chain joins TRBV2 and TRBJ1-5; D gene unclear. Germline V gives CDR1 SNHLY, CDR2 FYNNEI. The CDR3 runs to 14 residues.

This clonotype was recorded many times. This chain links TRBV6-4 with TRBJ2-1; D ambiguous. Germline loops: CDR1 MRHNA, CDR2 SNTAGT. CDR3 length: 15 residues. Trimming left V 2 bases short and J 1 base short, with 9 bases between. CDR3 sequence reads: CASSDDVGSYNEQFF. The DNA of the CDR3 is TGTGCCAGCAGTGACGACGTTGGGTCCTACAATGAGCAGTTCTTC.